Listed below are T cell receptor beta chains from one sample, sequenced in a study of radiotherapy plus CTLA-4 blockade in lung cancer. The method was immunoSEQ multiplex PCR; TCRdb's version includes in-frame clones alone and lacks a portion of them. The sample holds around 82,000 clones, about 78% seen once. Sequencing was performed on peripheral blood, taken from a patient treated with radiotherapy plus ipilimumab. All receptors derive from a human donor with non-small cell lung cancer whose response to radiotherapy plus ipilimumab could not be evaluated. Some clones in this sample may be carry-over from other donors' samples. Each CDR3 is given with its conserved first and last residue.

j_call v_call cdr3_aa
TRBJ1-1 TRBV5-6 CASSLVTGPTEAFF
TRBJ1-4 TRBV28 CASSQGGSDEKLFF
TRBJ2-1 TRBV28 CASSLKGGGRSYNEQFF
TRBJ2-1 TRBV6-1 CASSGRGIAGKYNEQFF
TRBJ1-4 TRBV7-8 CASSASGTANEKLFF
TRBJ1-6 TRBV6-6 CASRPVRGTNNSPLHF
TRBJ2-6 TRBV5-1 CASSPNTGANVLTF
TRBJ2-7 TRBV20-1 CSAGTGDEQYF
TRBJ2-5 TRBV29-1 CSVAPGGQQETQYF
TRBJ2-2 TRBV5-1 CASSPFGGTGVTGELFF
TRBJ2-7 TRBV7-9 CASSLGGGGAPYEQYF
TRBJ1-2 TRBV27 CASSLDRVNYGYTF
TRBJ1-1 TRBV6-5 CASSVQGMGTEAFF
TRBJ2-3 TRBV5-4 CASSLPPGTDTQYF
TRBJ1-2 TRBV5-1 CASSLAQANYGYTF
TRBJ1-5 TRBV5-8 CASTPSPNQPQHF
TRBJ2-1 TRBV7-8 CASSSGLYNEQFF